This TCR beta chain was observed in a study of T cell responses to AZD1222 COVID-19 vaccine. CDR3 length equals 12 residues. V lost 8 bases, J lost 4 bases, and 11 bases lay in between. Libraries were prepared by immunoSEQ multiplex PCR; TCRdb keeps only in-frame clonotypes and omits some of them. The profile shows over 150,000 clones, about 93% of them singletons. V is TRBV12-3 or TRBV12-4 and J is TRBJ1-2; TRBD1 might be the D (5 bases). The sequence was collected from an adult who received the AZD1222 COVID-19 vaccine. Here the sequenced sample was peripheral blood, taken 28 days after the second AZD1222 dose. In DNA, the CDR3 is TGTGCCAGCGGCCAGGGTTCCTATGGCTACACCTTC. Protein sequence: CASGQGSYGYTF.